This TCR beta chain was recovered during a study of siplizumab effects on memory and regulatory T cells. Study-wide results and limits: Siplizumab significantly reduced alloreactive sequences traceable to unstimulated CD4+ memory cells.

Generated by immunoSEQ multiplex PCR, the TCRdb table keeps only in-frame clones and is missing some. Here the sample spans tens of thousands of clones, roughly 84% being singletons. The V end lost 2 bases, the J end lost 3 bases, and 11 bases lay between the germline ends. The CDR3 runs 14 residues. Germline V CDR1 and CDR2: MNHEY, SVGAGI. Using a few donor pairs, the authors sequenced unstimulated naive, memory, effector memory and TEMRA subsets. A note on this clone: The antigen is not known.

The TCR comes from a human donor in good health. The chain couples TRBV6-5 to TRBJ2-7; D unresolved. Sequenced input: naive CD8+ T cells sorted from blood. The CDR3 DNA reads as TGTGCCAGCAGTTACGAGGTGGTCTACTACGAGCAGTACTTC. This gives the protein CASSYEVVYYEQYF.